This T cell receptor beta chain comes out of a study of CD8 T cells in Susac syndrome. The overall study: Patients with Susac syndrome were therapy-naive, treated with corticosteroids, or treated with intravenous immunoglobulin alone when blood was collected. Study results and caveats: It was in TEMRA cells and active patients that Susac CD8+ clonal expansion peaked.

CD8+ and CD4+ T cells taken from blood had their TCR beta sequenced. The CD8+ and CD4+ T cells were negatively isolated, with the TEMRA cells enriched by FACS. The germline V and J ends were trimmed by 3 bases and 12 bases, with 11 bases remaining between them. Germline V gene sequence: CDR1 KGHDR, CDR2 SFDVKD. CDR3 length: 12 amino acids. Reverse transcription of roughly 0.5 to 1 ug RNA was performed with random hexamers. One entry per CDR3 protein, called by TCRdb with MiXCR from the immunoSEQ multiplex PCR reads. Of 100,000 or so distinct CDR3 sequences listed, 95% are singletons. The table lists this clonotype with a count of one. No antigen is known for it.

The sample was CD8+ T cells from PBMCs. This clonotype was sampled from a human donor with Susac syndrome. The gene calls are TRBV24-1 and TRBJ2-1; D not certain. CDR3 region: CATSDPRSRQFF. The CDR3 DNA sequence: TGTGCCACCAGTGATCCTAGGAGCCGGCAGTTCTTC.